Following are 10 T cell receptor beta chains from one sample sequenced in a study of beta chain features in type 1 diabetes (dated by TCRdb to the late 2010s). The antigens for these receptors are not known. To prepare the library, the immunoSEQ multiplex PCR assay was applied. The entire amount of isolated RNA was reverse transcribed using the High Capacity cDNA Reverse Transcription Kit, so the sequenced TCRB transcripts were expressed ones. The table was pulled from immuneACCESS by TCRdb, which kept in-frame rearrangements only. Such tables lose some clones; where checked, under half of the loss comes from unresolved V genes, and the rest has no known cause. The sample contains approximately 150,000 clones, 7.5% to 9.5% of them found a single time. Together, the top ten hold around 0.79% of the sample. General conclusions and limits of the study: In all four CD4+ subsets, TCRB CDR3 length was moderately but significantly shorter in type 1 diabetes patients.

Material: central memory CD4+ T cells from blood. These receptors were taken from a man aged 30 to 45 with type 1 diabetes.

This clone was detected only a few times. V gene TRBV30 combines with J gene TRBJ1-4; TRBD1 is a possible D gene (5 bases). Trimming took 1 base from V and 8 from J, leaving 17 bases between them. The CDR3 length is 15 residues. Germline values: CDR1 GTSNPN, CDR2 SVGIG (reference sequence). The CDR3 DNA is TGTGCCTGGAGTGACAGGCGCGAAGGAGGGGAAAAACTGTTTTTT. Translation: CAWSDRREGGEKLFF.

The chain joins TRBV4-1 to TRBJ2-7, with D perhaps matching TRBD2 (6 bases). CDR3 length: 15 residues. Germline V gives CDR1 MGHRA, CDR2 YSYEKL. Trimming stripped 3 bases from V and 0 bases from J, with 12 bases between. In nucleotides, the CDR3 is TGCGCCAGCAGCCAGTGGGACTTAAGCTCCTACGAGCAGTACTTC. Translating gives CASSQWDLSSYEQYF.

This clone showed up just a few times. The sample holds other DNA sequences that translate to the same CDR3. CDR3 DNA: TGTGCCAGCAGCCTTACTAGCGGGGGGTACAATGAGCAGTTCTTC. It encodes CASSLTSGGYNEQFF. V usage is TRBV7-2 and J usage is TRBJ2-1; 12 positions agree with TRBD2. Trimming removed 5 bases from V and 4 bases from J; junction bases left unmatched: 3. Germline V gene sequence: CDR1 SGHTA, CDR2 FQGNSA. CDR3 length: 15 amino acids.

The genes are TRBV7-2 and TRBJ2-5; 7 bases are shared with TRBD2. The CDR3 consists of 10 residues. The junction had 6 bases not matched to a gene; V was cut back by 11 bases and J by 9 bases. Germline V gives CDR1 SGHTA, CDR2 FQGNSA. This chain's CDR3 is CAGGVSPQYF. The DNA for the CDR3 is TGTGCCGGGGGGGTAAGCCCCCAGTACTTC.

V gene TRBV19 combines with J gene TRBJ2-2; 9 bases align to TRBD1. J was trimmed by 3 bases and V by 9 bases; bases with no gene match: 5. The CDR3 runs 14 residues. Per germline, CDR1 LNHDA and CDR2 SQIVND (reference sequence). Written as DNA, the CDR3 is TGTGCCAGCCGCCGGGACAGGGACACCGGGGAGCTGTTTTTT. It specifies CASRRDRDTGELFF.

In this sample, this clone turned up a few times. The chain links TRBV30 to TRBJ1-5; D unresolved. V dropped 4 bases and J dropped 7 bases, with 14 bases sitting between them. CDR3 length: 13 amino acids. Germline assignment: CDR1 GTSNPN and CDR2 SVGIG (reference sequence). The CDR3 loop is CAWTQKGGQPQHF. The CDR3 DNA reads as TGTGCCTGGACCCAAAAGGGAGGACAGCCCCAGCATTTT.

This clone has more than one count but fewer than ten. The sample has other DNA sequences that encode this CDR3 too. The chain is built from TRBV18 and TRBJ1-1, with a weak D call TRBD1 (6 bases). Germline-derived CDR1 and CDR2 are KGHSH and LQKENI. Trimming shortened V by 4 bases and J by 1 base, and 7 bases separated the two germline ends. The CDR3 runs to 13 residues. The CDR3: CASSLDRNTEAFF. Written as DNA, the CDR3 is TGTGCCAGCTCACTGGACAGGAACACTGAAGCTTTCTTT.

CDR3 protein: CASSLTRYGYTF. The CDR3 region has the DNA TGTGCCAGCAGCTTGACACGATATGGCTACACCTTC. The gene calls are TRBV5-6 and TRBJ1-2; D ambiguous. The V and J ends lost 1 base and 5 bases respectively, with 6 bases between them. The V gene's germline CDR1 is SGHDT and CDR2 YYEEEE. The CDR3 totals 12 residues.

This clone was recorded a few times. The CDR3 DNA follows: TGTGCCAGCAGTGATTACAGGGGGAGTCACGGTGGCTACACCTTC. It yields the protein CASSDYRGSHGGYTF. V is TRBV2 and J is TRBJ1-2; 8 positions match TRBD1. With 3 bases clipped from V and 7 bases from J, the junction kept 10 bases outside the gene matches. There are 15 residues in the CDR3. Germline assignment: CDR1 SNHLY and CDR2 FYNNEI.

This clone was picked up a small number of times. Just one base apart from a much larger clone, this may be a read error. Other nucleotide sequences from this sample produce the same CDR3. The gene calls are TRBV5-1 and TRBJ2-7, with TRBD1 identical over 7 bases. The CDR3 consists of 15 residues. V was clipped by 4 bases and J by 7 bases; unmatched bases: 14. CDR1 SGHRS and CDR2 YFSETQ come from the germline V gene. The CDR3 protein is CASSHQGDPLAEQYF. As DNA, the CDR3 is TGCGCCAGCAGCCACCAGGGGGACCCCCTCGCGGAGCAGTACTTC.